This TCR beta chain was sequenced for a study of T cells expressing NK-cell markers. TCRdb re-called the 5' RACE reads and catalogs CDR3 proteins one per entry, DNA excluded. In total, the table holds fewer than 300,000 distinct CDR3 sequences. The CDR3 is made up of 13 amino acids. CDR1 is SQVTM and CDR2 is ANQGSEA in the germline V gene. Study-wide findings and caveats: Roughly six donors had dominant NKG2C+ clonotypes that comprised about 1.0-7.0% of their CD8+ T cells.

Comments on this clonotype: Its specificity is not known.

The sequence was collected from a woman aged 18 to 75 in good health. Sequenced sample: blood T cells: a sorted CD56 or NKG2C T cell subset, CD4+ or CD8+ T cells, or bulk PBMC T cells (not recorded which). The chain carries TRBV29-1 and TRBJ2-5; TCRdb calls TRBD2, which cannot be checked without DNA. The CDR3 sequence is CSVGRALGESQYF.